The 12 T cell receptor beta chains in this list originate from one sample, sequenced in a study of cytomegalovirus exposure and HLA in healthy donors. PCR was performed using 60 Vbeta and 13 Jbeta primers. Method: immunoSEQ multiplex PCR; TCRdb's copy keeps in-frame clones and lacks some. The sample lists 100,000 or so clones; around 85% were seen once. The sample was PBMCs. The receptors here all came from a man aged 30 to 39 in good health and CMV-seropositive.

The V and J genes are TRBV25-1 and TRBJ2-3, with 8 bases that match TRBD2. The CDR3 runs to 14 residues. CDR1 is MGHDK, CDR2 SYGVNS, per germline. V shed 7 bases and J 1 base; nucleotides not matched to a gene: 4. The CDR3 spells CASNRGGRTDTQYF. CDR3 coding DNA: TGTGCCAGCAACCGGGGGGGCCGCACAGATACGCAGTATTTT. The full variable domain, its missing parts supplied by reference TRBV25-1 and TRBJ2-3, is EADIYQTPRYLVIGTGKKITLECSQTMGHDKMYWYQQDPGMELHLIHYSYGVNSTEKGDLSSESTVSRIRTEHFPLTLESARPSHTSQYLCASNRGGRTDTQYFGPGTRLTVL.

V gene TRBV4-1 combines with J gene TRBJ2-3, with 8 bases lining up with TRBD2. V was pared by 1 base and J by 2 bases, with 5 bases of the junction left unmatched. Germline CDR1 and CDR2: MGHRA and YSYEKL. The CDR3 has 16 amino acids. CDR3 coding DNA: TGCGCCAGCAGCCAAGTGGGCGGGGGGCCCACAGATACGCAGTATTTT. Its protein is CASSQVGGGPTDTQYF.

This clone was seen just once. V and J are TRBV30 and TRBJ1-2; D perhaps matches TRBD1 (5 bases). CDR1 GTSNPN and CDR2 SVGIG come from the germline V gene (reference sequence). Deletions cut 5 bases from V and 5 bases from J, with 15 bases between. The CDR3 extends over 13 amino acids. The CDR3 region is CAWGTTRGYGYTF. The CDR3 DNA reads TGTGCCTGGGGGACCACCCGGGGGTATGGCTACACCTTC.

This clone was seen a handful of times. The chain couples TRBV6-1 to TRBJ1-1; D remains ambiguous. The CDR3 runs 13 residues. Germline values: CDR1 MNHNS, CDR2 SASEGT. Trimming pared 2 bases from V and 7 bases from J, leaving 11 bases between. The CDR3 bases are TGTGCCAGCAGTGAAAGTGGGCGCTATGAAGCTTTCTTT. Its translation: CASSESGRYEAFF.

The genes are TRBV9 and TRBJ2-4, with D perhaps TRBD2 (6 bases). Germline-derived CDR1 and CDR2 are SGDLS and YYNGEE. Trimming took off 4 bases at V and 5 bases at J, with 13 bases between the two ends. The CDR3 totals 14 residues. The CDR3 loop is CASSPRLGENIQYF. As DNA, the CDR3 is TGTGCCAGCAGCCCTCGACTAGGGGAAAACATTCAGTACTTC. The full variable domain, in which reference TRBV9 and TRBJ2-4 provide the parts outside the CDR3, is DSGVTQTPKHLITATGQRVTLRCSPRSGDLSVYWYQQSLDQGLQFLIQYYNGEERAKGNILERFSAQQFPDLHSELNLSSLELGDSALYFCASSPRLGENIQYFGAGTRLSVL.

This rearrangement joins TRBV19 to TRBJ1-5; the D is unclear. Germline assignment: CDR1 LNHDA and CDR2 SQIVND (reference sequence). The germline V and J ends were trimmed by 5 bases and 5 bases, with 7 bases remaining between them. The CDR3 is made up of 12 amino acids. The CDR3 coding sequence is TGTGCCAGTAGTGAGCGTGATCAGCCCCAGCATTTT. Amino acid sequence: CASSERDQPQHF.

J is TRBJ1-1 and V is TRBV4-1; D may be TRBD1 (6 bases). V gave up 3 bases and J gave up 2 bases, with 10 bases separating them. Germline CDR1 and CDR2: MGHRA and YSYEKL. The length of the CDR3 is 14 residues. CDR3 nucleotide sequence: TGCGCCAGCAGCCAGCAGGGGATTAACACTGAAGCTTTCTTT. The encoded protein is CASSQQGINTEAFF.

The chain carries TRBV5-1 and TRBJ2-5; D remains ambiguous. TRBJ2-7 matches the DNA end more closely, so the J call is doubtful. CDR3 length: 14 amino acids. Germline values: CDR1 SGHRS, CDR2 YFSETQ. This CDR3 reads CASSPRSPSYEQYF. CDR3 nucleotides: TGCGCCAGCAGCCCCAGGTCTCCCTCCTACGAGCAGTACTTC.

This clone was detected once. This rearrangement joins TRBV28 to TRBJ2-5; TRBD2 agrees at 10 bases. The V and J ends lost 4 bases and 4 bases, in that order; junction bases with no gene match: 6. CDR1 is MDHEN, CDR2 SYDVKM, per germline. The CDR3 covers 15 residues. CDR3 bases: TGTGCCAGCAGTTCGGGACTAGCGAATTTAGAGACCCAGTACTTC. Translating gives CASSSGLANLETQYF.

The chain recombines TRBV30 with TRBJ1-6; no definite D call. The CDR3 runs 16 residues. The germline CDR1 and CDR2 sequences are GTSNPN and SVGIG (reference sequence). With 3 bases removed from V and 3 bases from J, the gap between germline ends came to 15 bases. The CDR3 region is CAWRRTAGYYNSPLHF. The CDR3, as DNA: TGTGCCTGGAGACGAACTGCGGGGTACTATAATTCACCCCTCCACTTT.

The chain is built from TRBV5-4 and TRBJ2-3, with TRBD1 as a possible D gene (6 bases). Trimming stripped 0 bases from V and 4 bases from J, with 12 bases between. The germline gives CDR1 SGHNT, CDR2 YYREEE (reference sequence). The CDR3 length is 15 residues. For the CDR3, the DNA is TGTGCCAGCAGCTTGGCGGCCAGGGGCCCAGATACGCAGTATTTT. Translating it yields CASSLAARGPDTQYF. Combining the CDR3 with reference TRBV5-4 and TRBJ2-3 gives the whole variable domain ETGVTQSPTHLIKTRGQQVTLRCSSQSGHNTVSWYQQALGQGPQFIFQYYREEENGRGNFPPRFSGLQFPNYSSELNVNALELDDSALYLCASSLAARGPDTQYFGPGTRLTVL.

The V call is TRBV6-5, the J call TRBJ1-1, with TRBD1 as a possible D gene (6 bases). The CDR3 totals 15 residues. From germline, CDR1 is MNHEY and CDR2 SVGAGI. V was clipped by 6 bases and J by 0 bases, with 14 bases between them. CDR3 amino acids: CASRLDTGLNTEAFF. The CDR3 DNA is TGTGCCAGCAGGCTAGACACAGGGTTGAACACTGAAGCTTTCTTT.